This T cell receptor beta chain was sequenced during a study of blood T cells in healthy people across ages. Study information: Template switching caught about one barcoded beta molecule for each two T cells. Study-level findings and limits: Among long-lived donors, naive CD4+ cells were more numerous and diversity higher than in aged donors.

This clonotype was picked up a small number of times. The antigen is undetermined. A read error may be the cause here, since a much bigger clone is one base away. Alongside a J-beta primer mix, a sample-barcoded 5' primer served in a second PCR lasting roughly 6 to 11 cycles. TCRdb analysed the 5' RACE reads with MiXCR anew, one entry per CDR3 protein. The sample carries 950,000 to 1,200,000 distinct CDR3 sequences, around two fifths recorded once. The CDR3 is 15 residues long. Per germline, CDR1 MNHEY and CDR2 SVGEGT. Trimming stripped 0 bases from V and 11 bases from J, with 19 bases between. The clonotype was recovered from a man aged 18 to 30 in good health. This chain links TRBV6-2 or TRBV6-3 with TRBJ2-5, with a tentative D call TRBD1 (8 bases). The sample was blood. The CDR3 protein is CASSYSHRGGDEQYF. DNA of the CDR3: TGTGCCAGCAGTTACTCGCACAGGGGGGGCGATGAGCAGTACTTC.